Below are 20 T cell receptor beta chains sequenced from a single sample in a study of tumor-infiltrating lymphocytes in primary liver carcinoma. Total RNA amounting to 500 ng was the source from which TCR beta cDNA was made with a constant-region primer. Three rounds of nested multiplex PCR with slightly modified ARM-PCR produced TCR beta libraries. Two initial PCR rounds of around 10 cycles each paired TRBV1-TRBV30 forward primers with a C-beta reverse primer. MiXCR was run by TCRdb on the multiplex PCR reads, yielding one entry per CDR3 protein. The sample holds hundreds of thousands of distinct CDR3 sequences, around 50% seen once. Germline DNA was also extracted, and blood RNA derived from unsorted whole blood. Sequencing input: peripheral blood. These receptors originate from a woman under 40 with primary liver carcinoma and hepatitis B virus infection.

Remarks on this clonotype: A much larger clonotype is one base distant, so this may be a read error. This sequence joins TRBV12-5 and TRBJ2-1; no reliable D call. The CDR3 loop spans 13 amino acids. Germline-derived CDR1 and CDR2 are LGHNT and FRNRAP. The CDR3 coding sequence is TGTGCTAGTGGCGAAAGAACTTACAATGAGCAGCTCTTC. This encodes CASGERTYNEQLF.

This clonotype has a single count. A much larger clone differs from this one at a single base, so this may be a read error. The missing conserved phenylalanine or tryptophan at the end of this CDR3 makes a read error likely. The chain is built from TRBV6-6 and TRBJ2-6; 8 positions match TRBD2. Germline lookup yields CDR1 MNHNY and CDR2 SVGAGI (reference sequence). With 6 bases clipped from V and 0 bases from J, the junction kept 10 bases outside the gene matches. There are 18 residues in the CDR3. The CDR3 region is CASSPGLAGSSGANVLTL. CDR3 in DNA: TGTGCCAGCAGCCCCGGGCTAGCGGGCAGCTCTGGGGCCAACGTCCTGACTCTC.

About this clonotype itself: A single base separates this from a much larger clone, so it may be a read error. The chain recombines TRBV29-1 with TRBJ1-2; 12 bases align to TRBD1. CDR3 size: 12 residues. Germline CDR1 reads SQVTM; CDR2 reads ANQGSEA. CDR3 sequence: CSVAGTGGRHSF. The CDR3 nucleotides are TGCAGCGTTGCTGGGACAGGGGGCCGTCACTCCTTC.

This clonotype was counted once. V gene TRBV12-3 or TRBV12-4 combines with J gene TRBJ1-5; tentatively, D is TRBD1 (6 bases). Between the trimmed V and J ends, which lost 3 bases and 3 bases, there was a span of 9 bases. The CDR3 is 14 amino acids. CDR3 protein: CASSLGATNQPQHF. DNA for the CDR3: TGTGCCAGCAGTTTGGGGGCTACCAATCAGCCCCAGCATTTT.

On this clonotype: A single base separates this from a much larger clone, so it may be a read error. The chain couples TRBV4-2 to TRBJ2-7; D unclear. From germline, CDR1 is LGHNA and CDR2 YNFKEQ. There are 15 residues in the CDR3. The CDR3 sequence is CANSPSDASRSEQYF. The CDR3 DNA follows: TGTGCCAACAGCCCATCGGACGCTTCTAGGTCGGAGCAGTACTTC.

With regard to this clonotype: A read error may produce the germline difference seen at one junction end. The V call is TRBV11-2, the J call TRBJ2-3; D is possibly TRBD2 (5 bases). Germline CDR1 and CDR2: SGHAT and FQNNGV. This CDR3 contains 14 residues. CDR3 amino acids: CASSLGGFVGTQYF. The CDR3 DNA is TGTGCCAGCAGCTTAGGAGGGTTCGTCGGTACGCAATATTTT. The full variable domain, rest sourced from reference TRBV11-2 and TRBJ2-3, is EAGVAQSPRYKIIEKRQSVAFWCNPISGHATLYWYQQILGQGPKLLIQFQNNGVVDDSQLPKDRFSAERLKGVDSTLKIQPAKLEDSAVYLCASSLGGFVGTQYFGPGTRLTVL.

In DNA, the CDR3 is TGTGCCAGCAGTTTATTGACCCCCGGCCGGGGCACAGATACGCAGTATTTT. Protein product: CASSLLTPGRGTDTQYF. V is TRBV12-3 or TRBV12-4 and J is TRBJ2-3; D unresolved. CDR3 length: 17 residues. Trimming pared 2 bases from V and 1 base from J, leaving 16 bases between.

Comments on this clonotype: A much larger clone lies a single base off, so this may be a read error. The CDR3 is CVSSQGQGRYGYTF. In DNA, the CDR3 is TGCGTCAGCAGCCAAGGACAGGGGCGTTATGGCTACACCTTC. The genes are TRBV4-1 and TRBJ1-2; 9 bases match TRBD1. This CDR3 comprises 14 residues. The germline gives CDR1 MGHRA, CDR2 YSYEKL.

Concerning this clonotype: A much bigger clone sits one base away, suggesting this may be a read error. The V gene is TRBV4-2, the J gene TRBJ2-4; D may be TRBD2 (7 bases). The CDR3 has 18 amino acids. Trimming stripped 1 base from V and 3 bases from J, with 19 bases between. Germline V CDR1 and CDR2: LGHNA, YNFKEQ. The CDR3 nucleotides are TGTGCCAGCAGCCAAGTTGGAGGGGGGGCAGGGATCAAAAACATTCAGTACTTC. This sequence encodes CASSQVGGGAGIKNIQYF.

Turning to this clonotype: The junction does not match germline at one end; this may be a read error. The V gene is TRBV11-2, the J gene TRBJ2-1; 10 bases fit TRBD1. There are 16 residues in the CDR3. Per germline, CDR1 SGHAT and CDR2 FQNNGV. The CDR3 coding sequence is TGTGTCAGCAGCTTAGAGACAGGGGGCCGTTACAATGAGCAGTTCTTC. As protein: CVSSLETGGRYNEQFF. The full variable domain, with the rest looked up from reference TRBV11-2 and TRBJ2-1, is EAGVAQSPRYKIIEKRQSVAFWCNPISGHATLYWYQQILGQGPKLLIQFQNNGVVDDSQLPKDRFSAERLKGVDSTLKIQPAKLEDSAVYLCVSSLETGGRYNEQFFGPGTRLTVL.

This clonotype was seen only once. A junction boundary mismatches the germline segment, possibly from a read error. The rearrangement uses TRBV12-5 and TRBJ2-1; maybe TRBD2 (6 bases). The germline V gene has CDR1 LGHNT and CDR2 FRNRAP. The CDR3 runs 17 residues. This CDR3 reads CASGLVPRTNTYNGQFF. The CDR3 nucleotides read TGTGCTAGTGGTTTGGTACCGCGGACTAATACCTACAATGGGCAGTTCTTC.

This clonotype showed up many times. The rearrangement joins TRBV11-3 to TRBJ2-7; 9 nucleotides match TRBD2. J lost 6 bases, V lost 5 bases, and 11 bases had no gene match. The CDR3 has 15 residues. Germline CDR1 SGHNT, CDR2 YENEEA. CDR3 protein: CASSPRTSAVGEQYF. CDR3 in DNA: TGTGCCAGCAGCCCCCGGACTAGCGCCGTCGGCGAGCAGTACTTC.

The chain recombines TRBV7-8 with TRBJ2-2, with D perhaps matching TRBD1 or TRBD2 (6 bases each). Germline V gene lookup returns CDR1 SGHVS and CDR2 FQNEAQ. The CDR3 sequence is 16 residues long. The V and J ends lost 5 bases and 6 bases respectively, with 19 bases between them. In DNA form, the CDR3 reads TGTGCCAGCAGCACCTGGAGGGACAAGTGGGCCGGGGAGCTGTTTTTT. Protein: CASSTWRDKWAGELFF.

On this clonotype itself: One end of the junction does not line up with germline, which may come from a read error. The chain recombines TRBV29-1 with TRBJ1-2, with no clear D. The CDR3 has 12 residues. CDR1 is SQVTM, CDR2 ANQGSEA, per germline. The CDR3: CSVANGDHGCTF. CDR3 coding DNA: TGCAGCGTTGCGAACGGGGATCATGGCTGCACCTTC.

Regarding this clonotype: Relative to the germline gene, one junction end is altered; a read error may explain this. The V gene is TRBV4-3, the J gene TRBJ2-1, with D perhaps TRBD2 (6 bases). The CDR3 runs 16 residues. Germline V gives CDR1 LGHNA, CDR2 YSLEER. Here the CDR3 DNA reads TGCACCAGCAGCCAAGGGGACTCACCGACATACAATGAGCAGTTCTTC. Its protein product is CTSSQGDSPTYNEQFF.

The table lists this clonotype with many counts. V gene TRBV29-1 combines with J gene TRBJ2-1; D gene unclear. The germline V gene encodes CDR1 SQVTM and CDR2 ANQGSEA. The CDR3 covers 13 residues. V was shortened by 5 bases and J by 6 bases, with 14 bases between the two germline ends. Written as DNA, the CDR3 is TGCAGCGTTTTGGGCCCCTTGGGCAATGAGCAGTTCTTC. Translated: CSVLGPLGNEQFF.

This clonotype was seen only once. A much larger clone lies one base from this, so it may be a read error. This chain links TRBV29-1 with TRBJ2-5; D not resolved. The CDR3 length is 12 residues. V was shortened by 4 bases and J by 3 bases, with 9 bases between the two germline ends. The germline V gene has CDR1 SQVTM and CDR2 ANQGSEA. The DNA for the CDR3 is TGCAGCGTTGTTGGCAGAAAAGAGACCCAGTACTTC. Translation: CSVVGRKETQYF.

As concerns this clonotype: A much larger clone sits a single nucleotide away, making a read error possible. The chain carries TRBV4-3 and TRBJ2-7; tentatively, D is TRBD1 (6 bases). Germline V gives CDR1 LGHNA, CDR2 YSLEER. This CDR3 is built from 16 residues. In DNA, the CDR3 is TGCTCCAGCAGCCAAGAATGGGGGCCCTATCGCTACGAGCAGTACTTC. Amino acid sequence: CSSSQEWGPYRYEQYF.

The chain has TRBV28 and TRBJ2-5; D is unresolved. Germline V gene data show CDR1 as MDHEN and CDR2 as SYDVKM. The CDR3 spans 14 residues. Trimming took off 2 bases at V and 7 bases at J, with 14 bases between the two ends. CDR3 nucleotides: TGTGCCAGCAGTTTAAGTGTCAGACCTCTGACCCAGTACTTC. Its translation is CASSLSVRPLTQYF.

Regarding this clonotype: Given the absence of the conserved phenylalanine or tryptophan at the CDR3 end, a read error is likely. The J gene is TRBJ2-1, the V gene TRBV28; D possibly matches TRBD1 or TRBD2 (5 bases each). The CDR3 covers 14 residues. Per the germline V gene, CDR1 is MDHEN and CDR2 is SYDVKM. Trimming removed 7 bases from V and 3 bases from J, with 13 bases in between. CDR3 in DNA: TGTGCCAGCAAGAGTGGGACCCGCTACAATGAGCAGTTCTCC. This sequence encodes CASKSGTRYNEQFS.